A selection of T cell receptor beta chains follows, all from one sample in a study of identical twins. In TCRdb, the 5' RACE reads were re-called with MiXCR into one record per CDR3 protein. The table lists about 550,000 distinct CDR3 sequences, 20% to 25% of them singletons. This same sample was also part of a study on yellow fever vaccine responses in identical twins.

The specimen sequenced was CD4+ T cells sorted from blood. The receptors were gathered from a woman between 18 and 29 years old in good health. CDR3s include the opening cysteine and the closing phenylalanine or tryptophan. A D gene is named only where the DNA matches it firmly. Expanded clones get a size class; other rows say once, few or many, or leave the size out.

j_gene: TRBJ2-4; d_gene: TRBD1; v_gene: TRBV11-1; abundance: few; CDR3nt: TGTGCCAGCAGCACCACTCTCGGGACAGGCGCCCTTCAGTACTTC; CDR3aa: CASSTTLGTGALQYF
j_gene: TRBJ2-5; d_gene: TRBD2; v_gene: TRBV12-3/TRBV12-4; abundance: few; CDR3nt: TGTGCCAGCAGTTTATCAGGACTAGCGGGACCAAAGACCCAGTACTTC; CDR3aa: CASSLSGLAGPKTQYF
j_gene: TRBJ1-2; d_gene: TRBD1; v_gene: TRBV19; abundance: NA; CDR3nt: TGTGCCAGTAGTAACCAAGGATTAGACAGGGGGATTGGTGGCTACACCTTC; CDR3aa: CASSNQGLDRGIGGYTF
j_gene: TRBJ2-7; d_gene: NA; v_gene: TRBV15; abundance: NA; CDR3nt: TGTGCCACCAGCAGAGTCCAGGAGGCGGGATCCTACGAGCAGTACTTC; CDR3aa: CATSRVQEAGSYEQYF
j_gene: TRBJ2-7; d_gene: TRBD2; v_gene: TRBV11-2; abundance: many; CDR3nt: TGTGCCAGCAGCTCGGGACTATCTCCCTACGAGCAGTACTTC; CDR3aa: CASSSGLSPYEQYF
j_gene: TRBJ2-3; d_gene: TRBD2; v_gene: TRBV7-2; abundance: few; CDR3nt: TGTGCCAGCAGCTTAGCGTTGGAACGGGGGGGAACAGATACGCAGTATTTT; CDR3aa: CASSLALERGGTDTQYF
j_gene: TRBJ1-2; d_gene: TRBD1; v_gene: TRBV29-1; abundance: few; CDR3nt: TGCAGCACTGCCTCCGGGACAGGGGGCATGGGCTACACCTTC; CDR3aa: CSTASGTGGMGYTF
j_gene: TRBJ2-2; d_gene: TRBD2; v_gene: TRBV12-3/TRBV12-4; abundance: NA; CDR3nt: TGTGCCAGCAGTGCCCGACTAGCGGGGGGCGGCACCGGGGAGCTGTTTTTT; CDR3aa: CASSARLAGGGTGELFF
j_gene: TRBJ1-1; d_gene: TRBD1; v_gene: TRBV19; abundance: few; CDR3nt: TGTGCCAGTAGTATAGACAGGGGGCCCACTGAAGCTTTCTTT; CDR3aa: CASSIDRGPTEAFF
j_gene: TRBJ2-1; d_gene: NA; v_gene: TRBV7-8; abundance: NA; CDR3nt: TGTGCCAGCAGCTTAGTTTTAGCGGCAAGCTCCTACAATGAGCAGTTCTTC; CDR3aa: CASSLVLAASSYNEQFF
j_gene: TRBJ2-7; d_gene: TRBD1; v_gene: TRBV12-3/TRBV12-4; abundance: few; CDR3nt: TGTGCCAGCAGCTTCCGGGACAGCCTCTACGAGCAGTACTTC; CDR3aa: CASSFRDSLYEQYF
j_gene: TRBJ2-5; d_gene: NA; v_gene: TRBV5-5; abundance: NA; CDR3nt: TGTGCCAGCAGCTACCAACCACAAGAGACCCAGTACTTC; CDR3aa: CASSYQPQETQYF
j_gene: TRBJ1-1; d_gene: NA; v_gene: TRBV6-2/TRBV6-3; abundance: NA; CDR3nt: TGTGCCAGCAGTAGGGGACGGGACACTGAAGCTTTCTTT; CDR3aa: CASSRGRDTEAFF
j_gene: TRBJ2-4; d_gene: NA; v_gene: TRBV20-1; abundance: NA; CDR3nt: TGCAGTGCCCCAGGACAGTGGGACGCCAAAAACATTCAGTACTTC; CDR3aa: CSAPGQWDAKNIQYF
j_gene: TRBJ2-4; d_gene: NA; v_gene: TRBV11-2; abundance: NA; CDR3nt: TGTGCCAGCAGCTTAGCGGGTCCCAAAAACATTCAGTACTTC; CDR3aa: CASSLAGPKNIQYF
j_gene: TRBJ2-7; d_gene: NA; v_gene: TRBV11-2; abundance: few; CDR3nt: TGTGCCAGCAGCTCCGGACACTCCTACGAGCAGTACTTC; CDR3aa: CASSSGHSYEQYF
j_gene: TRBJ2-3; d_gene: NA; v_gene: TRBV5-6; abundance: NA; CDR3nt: TGTGCCAGCAGCTTGAAGCGCCTAGATACGCAGTATTTT; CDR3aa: CASSLKRLDTQYF
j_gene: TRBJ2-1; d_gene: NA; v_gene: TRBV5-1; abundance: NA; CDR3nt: TGCGCCAGCAGCTTGGGACTCCCTTGGGATGAGCAGTTCTTC; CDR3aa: CASSLGLPWDEQFF
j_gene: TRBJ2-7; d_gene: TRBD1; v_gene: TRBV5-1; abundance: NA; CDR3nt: TGCGCCAGCAGCTTCCGGGACAGGGGGCACGAGCAGTACTTC; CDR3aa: CASSFRDRGHEQYF
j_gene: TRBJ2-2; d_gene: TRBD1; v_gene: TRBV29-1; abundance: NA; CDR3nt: TGCAGCGTAGGAGGACAGGGGGCCGACACCGGGGAGCTGTTTTTT; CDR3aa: CSVGGQGADTGELFF
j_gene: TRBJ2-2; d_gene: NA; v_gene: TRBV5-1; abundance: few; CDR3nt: TGCGCCAGCAGCTTGAATAGCGGGGAGCTGTTTTTT; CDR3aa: CASSLNSGELFF
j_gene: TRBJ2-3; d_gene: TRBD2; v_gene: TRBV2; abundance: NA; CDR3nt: TGTGCCAGCAGCCCAACTAGCGGGTCGAGGGGAGATACGCAGTATTTT; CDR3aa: CASSPTSGSRGDTQYF
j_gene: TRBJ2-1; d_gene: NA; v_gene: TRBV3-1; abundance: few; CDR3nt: TGTGCCAGCAGCCCGAGACACACTGAGCAGTTCTTC; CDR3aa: CASSPRHTEQFF
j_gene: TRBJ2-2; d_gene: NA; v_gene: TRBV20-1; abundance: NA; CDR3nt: TGCAGTGCTAAGGGGGGAGCGAACACCGGGGAGCTGTTTTTT; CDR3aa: CSAKGGANTGELFF
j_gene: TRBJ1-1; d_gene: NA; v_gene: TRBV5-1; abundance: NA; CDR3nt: TGCGCCAGCAGCTTAAACGGGGCCAATGAAGCTTTCTTT; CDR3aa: CASSLNGANEAFF
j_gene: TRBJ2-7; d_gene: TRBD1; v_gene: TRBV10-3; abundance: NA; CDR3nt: TGTGCCACCACTACAGGGGTTGGCGAGCAGTACTTC; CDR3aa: CATTTGVGEQYF
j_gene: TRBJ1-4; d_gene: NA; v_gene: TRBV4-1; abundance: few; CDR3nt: TGCGCCAGCAGCCACGGAACGCGGACGTATAATGAAAAACTGTTTTTT; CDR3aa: CASSHGTRTYNEKLFF
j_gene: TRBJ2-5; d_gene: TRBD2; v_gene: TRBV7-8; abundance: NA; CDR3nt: TGTGCCAGCAGACCTCGACTAGCGGGAGAGACCCAGTACTTC; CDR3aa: CASRPRLAGETQYF
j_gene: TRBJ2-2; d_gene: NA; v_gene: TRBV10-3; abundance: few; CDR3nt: TGTGCCATCAGGCAGACAGACACCGGGGAGCTGTTTTTT; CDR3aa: CAIRQTDTGELFF
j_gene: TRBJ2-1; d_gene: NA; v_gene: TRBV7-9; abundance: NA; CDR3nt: TGTGCCAGCACCCCAGGATATGAGCAGTTCTTC; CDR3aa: CASTPGYEQFF
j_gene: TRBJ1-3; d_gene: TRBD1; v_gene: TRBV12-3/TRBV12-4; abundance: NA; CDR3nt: TGTGCCACAAGCGCGACAGGGGCTGGAAACACCATATATTTT; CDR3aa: CATSATGAGNTIYF
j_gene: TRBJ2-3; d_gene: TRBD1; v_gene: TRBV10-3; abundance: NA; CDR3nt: TGTGCCATCCAAACGGGACAGGTCACAGATACGCAGTATTTT; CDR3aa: CAIQTGQVTDTQYF
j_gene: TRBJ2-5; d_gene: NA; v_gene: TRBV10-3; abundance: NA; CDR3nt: TGTGCCACCGCACCCACCGGGCCTACTCGCCAAGAGACCCAGTACTTC; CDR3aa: CATAPTGPTRQETQYF
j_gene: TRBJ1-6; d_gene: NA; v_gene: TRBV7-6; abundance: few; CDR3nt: TGTGCCAGCAGTCGAGGATCCGGGTCCTATAATTCACCCCTCCACTTT; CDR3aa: CASSRGSGSYNSPLHF
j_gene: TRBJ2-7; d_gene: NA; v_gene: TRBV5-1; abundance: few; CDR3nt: TGCGCCAGCAGCTTGGAAGCCTATTCCTACGAGCAGTACTTC; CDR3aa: CASSLEAYSYEQYF
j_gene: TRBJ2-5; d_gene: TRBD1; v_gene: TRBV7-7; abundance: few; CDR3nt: TGTGCCAGCAGCTTATTACCTAATAATCGACAGGGCGGGGAGACCCAGTACTTC; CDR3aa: CASSLLPNNRQGGETQYF
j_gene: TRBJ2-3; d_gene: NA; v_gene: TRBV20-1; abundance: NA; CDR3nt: TGCAGTGCCCCCCAAGGGGGGGGGCGACGGGATACGCAGTATTTT; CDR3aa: CSAPQGGGRRDTQYF
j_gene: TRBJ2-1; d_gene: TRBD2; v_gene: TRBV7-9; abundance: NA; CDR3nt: TGTGCCAGCAGCCCCGGGACTAGCGTGTACAATGAGCAGTTCTTC; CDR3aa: CASSPGTSVYNEQFF
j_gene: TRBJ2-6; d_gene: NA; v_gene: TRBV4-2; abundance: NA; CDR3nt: TGTGCCAGCAGCCAAGATTTCCGAAACTCTGGGGCCAACGTCCTGACTTTC; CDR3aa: CASSQDFRNSGANVLTF
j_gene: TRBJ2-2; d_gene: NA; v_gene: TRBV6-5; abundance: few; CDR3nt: TGTGCCAGCAGTTACCGACTTGGGGAGAACACCGGGGAGCTGTTTTTT; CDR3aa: CASSYRLGENTGELFF
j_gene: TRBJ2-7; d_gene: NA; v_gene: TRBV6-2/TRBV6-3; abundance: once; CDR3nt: TGTGCCAGCACCCCACGGGCGGGGCGGGGGCGTAGAAAGCAGTACTTC; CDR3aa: CASTPRAGRGRRKQYF
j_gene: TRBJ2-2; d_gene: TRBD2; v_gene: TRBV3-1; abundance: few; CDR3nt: TGTGCCAGCAGCCAAGGGGGGACTAGGATCGGCGGGGAGCTGTTTTTT; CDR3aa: CASSQGGTRIGGELFF
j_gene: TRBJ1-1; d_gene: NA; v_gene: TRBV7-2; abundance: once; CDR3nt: TGTGCCAGCAGCTTATGGGTCGAAGCTTTCTTT; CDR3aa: CASSLWVEAFF